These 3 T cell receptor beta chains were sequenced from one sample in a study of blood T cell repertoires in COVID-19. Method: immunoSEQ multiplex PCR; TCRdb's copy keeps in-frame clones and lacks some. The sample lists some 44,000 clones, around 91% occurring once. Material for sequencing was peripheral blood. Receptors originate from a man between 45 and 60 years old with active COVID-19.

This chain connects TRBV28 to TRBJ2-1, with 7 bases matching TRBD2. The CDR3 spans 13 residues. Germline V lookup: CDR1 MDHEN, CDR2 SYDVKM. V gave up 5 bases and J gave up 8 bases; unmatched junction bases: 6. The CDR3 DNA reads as TGTGCCAGCAGTAGGAGCGGGACCGATGAGCAGTTCTTC. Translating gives CASSRSGTDEQFF.

The CDR3 loop is CATRGRSTDTQYF. In DNA form, the CDR3 reads TGTGCCACGAGAGGGAGGAGCACAGATACGCAGTATTTT. The V and J genes are TRBV19 and TRBJ2-3, with D possibly matching TRBD2 (6 bases). This CDR3 contains 13 residues. CDR1 is LNHDA, CDR2 SQIVND, per germline (reference sequence). V was clipped by 10 bases and J by 0 bases, with 11 bases between them.

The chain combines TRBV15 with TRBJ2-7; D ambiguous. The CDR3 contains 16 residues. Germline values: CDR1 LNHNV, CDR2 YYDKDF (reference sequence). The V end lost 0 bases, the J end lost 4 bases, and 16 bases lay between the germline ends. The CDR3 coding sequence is TGTGCCACCAGCAGAGATCAAGCCGAAAGTCTGTACGAGCAGTACTTC. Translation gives CATSRDQAESLYEQYF.